A single TCR beta chain is shown here with its context. Its antigen is unidentified. This sample stems from a study of T cells in Graves' hyperthyroidism and ophthalmopathy. Notes on the study in general: Stable hyperthyroidism was separated from ophthalmopathy by a model based on 13 V-J features.

Amplification yielded TCR beta CDR3 regions, with RNA transcripts as the source. First-round RT-PCR targeting the TCR CDR3 was performed with the HTBI primer set. Using its own MiXCR run on the multiplex PCR reads, TCRdb lists one record per CDR3 protein. The sample consists of a few hundred thousand distinct CDR3 sequences, more than 13% of them appearing once. Each 10 ml fresh peripheral blood draw supplied the PBMCs. Germline V gene data show CDR1 as MNHEY and CDR2 as SVGEGT. V lost 2 bases to trimming and J lost 2 bases, with 10 bases between them. The CDR3 totals 14 residues. The source of this sequence is a woman aged 30 to 39 with Graves' hyperthyroidism. Input material: blood. J is TRBJ2-7 and V is TRBV6-2 or TRBV6-3; D gene unclear. CDR3 loop: CASSYVDGAYEQYF. The CDR3, as DNA: TGTGCCAGCAGTTACGTCGACGGTGCCTACGAGCAGTACTTC.